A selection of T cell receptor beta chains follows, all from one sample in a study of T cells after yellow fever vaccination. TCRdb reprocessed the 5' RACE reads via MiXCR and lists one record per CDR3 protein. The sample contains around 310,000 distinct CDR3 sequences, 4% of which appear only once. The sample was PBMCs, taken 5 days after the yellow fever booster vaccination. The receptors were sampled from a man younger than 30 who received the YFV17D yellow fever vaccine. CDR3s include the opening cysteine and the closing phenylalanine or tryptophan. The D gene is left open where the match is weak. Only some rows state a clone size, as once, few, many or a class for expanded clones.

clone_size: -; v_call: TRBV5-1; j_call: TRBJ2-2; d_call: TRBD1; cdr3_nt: TGCGCCAGCAACTACCTACTCAGGGGGCGCACCGGGGAGCTGTTTTTT; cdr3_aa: CASNYLLRGRTGELFF
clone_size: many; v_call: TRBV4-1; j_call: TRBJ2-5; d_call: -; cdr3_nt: TGCGCCAGCAGCCAGGCCCTAGGGGAGACCCAGTACTTC; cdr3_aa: CASSQALGETQYF
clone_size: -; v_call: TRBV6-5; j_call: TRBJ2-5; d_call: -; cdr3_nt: TGTGCCAGCAGTTTCCGGTTGGGGGAGACCCAGTACTTC; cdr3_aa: CASSFRLGETQYF
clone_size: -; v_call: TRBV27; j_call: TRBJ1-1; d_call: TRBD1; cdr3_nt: TGTGCCAGCAGTCCCGGGACAGGGATTGGTGAAGCTTTCTTT; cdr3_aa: CASSPGTGIGEAFF
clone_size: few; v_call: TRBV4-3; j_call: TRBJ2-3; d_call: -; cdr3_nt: TGCGCCAGCAGCCACGATACTAGCACAGATACGCAGTATTTT; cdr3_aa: CASSHDTSTDTQYF
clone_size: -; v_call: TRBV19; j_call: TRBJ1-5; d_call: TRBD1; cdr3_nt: TGTGCCAGTACGGGGACAGGGGGCGTCAATCAGCCCCAGCATTTT; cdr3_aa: CASTGTGGVNQPQHF
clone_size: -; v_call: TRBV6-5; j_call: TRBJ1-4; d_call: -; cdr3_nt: TGTGCCAGCAGTTCCCTCCCAGGGAATGAAAAACTGTTTTTT; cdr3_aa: CASSSLPGNEKLFF
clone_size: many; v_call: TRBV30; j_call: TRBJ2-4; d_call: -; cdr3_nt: TGTGCCTGGAGTCGTGAAGGAAGCCGGTACATTCAGTACTTC; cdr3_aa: CAWSREGSRYIQYF
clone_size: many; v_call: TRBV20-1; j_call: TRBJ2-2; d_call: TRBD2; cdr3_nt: TGCAGTGCTAAAAGCGGGGGTAACACCGGGGAGCTGTTTTTT; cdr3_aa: CSAKSGGNTGELFF
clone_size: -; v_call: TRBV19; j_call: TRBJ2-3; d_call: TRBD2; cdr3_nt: TGTGCCAGTAGTATAGATCGGAATAGCGGGGGGTCAGATACGCAGTATTTT; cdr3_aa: CASSIDRNSGGSDTQYF
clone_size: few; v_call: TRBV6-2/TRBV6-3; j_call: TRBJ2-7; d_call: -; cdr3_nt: TGTGCCAGCAGTTACTCGATTAATCTACAGGGAGAGGAGTACTTC; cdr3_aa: CASSYSINLQGEEYF
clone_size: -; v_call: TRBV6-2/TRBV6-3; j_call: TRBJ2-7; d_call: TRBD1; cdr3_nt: TGTGCCAGCAGTTACCGGGACAGGGTGATCGAGCAGTACTTC; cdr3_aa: CASSYRDRVIEQYF
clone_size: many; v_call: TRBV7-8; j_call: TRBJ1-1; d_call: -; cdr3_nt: TGTGCCAGCAGCTCCCGGGGGGGGAACACTGAAGCTTTCTTT; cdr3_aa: CASSSRGGNTEAFF
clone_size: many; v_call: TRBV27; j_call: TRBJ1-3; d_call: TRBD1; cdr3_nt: TGTGCCAGCAGTCTACAGGGGGGAAACACCATATATTTT; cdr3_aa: CASSLQGGNTIYF
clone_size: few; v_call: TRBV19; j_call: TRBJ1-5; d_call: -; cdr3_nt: TGTGCCAGTAAGATCTCGGGACACGGATATAGCAATCAGCCCCAGCATTTT; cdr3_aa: CASKISGHGYSNQPQHF